These T cell receptor beta chains were read from a single sample in a study of blood T cell repertoires in COVID-19. The protocol was immunoSEQ multiplex PCR, while the TCRdb copy is restricted to in-frame clones and leaves out a portion. Seen here are tens of thousands of clones, approximately 83% observed once, and the top ten hold about half. Sequences were obtained from peripheral blood. The receptors originated from a man aged 65 to 85 with acute or convalescent COVID-19. The CDR3 runs from the conserved cysteine through the conserved F or W. The D gene is left open where the match is weak. Some rows mark clone size as missing; the rest say once, few, many or name a class of expanded clone.

V	J	D	length	size	DNA	CDR3
TRBV19	TRBJ1-5	NA	19	NA	TGTGCCAGTAGCTTAGGGAGGGACATAGTGGTTCCCCTAAATCAGCCCCAGCATTTT	CASSLGRDIVVPLNQPQHF
TRBV3-1/TRBV3-2	TRBJ1-2	NA	13	NA	TGTGCCAGCAGCCTCGGTGGCAGGTCCGGCTACACCTTC	CASSLGGRSGYTF
TRBV6-6	TRBJ2-7	NA	12	NA	TGTGCCAGCAGCCAAGGGCGGGTCGAGCAGTACTTC	CASSQGRVEQYF
TRBV19	TRBJ1-5	NA	13	NA	TGTGCCAGTAGCCAGGGGATGGGGAGGCCCCAGCATTTT	CASSQGMGRPQHF
TRBV6-5	TRBJ1-1	NA	15	few	TGTGCCAGCAGTAAACGACAGGACTGGAACGCTGAAGCTTTCTTT	CASSKRQDWNAEAFF
TRBV5-1	TRBJ1-2	NA	14	NA	TGCGCCAGCAGCTATTCGGGTAATAACTATGGCTACACCTTC	CASSYSGNNYGYTF
TRBV5-1	TRBJ1-2	TRBD1	15	NA	TGCGCCAGCAGCGTCGGACAGGGGCCGGTCAGTGGCTACACCTTC	CASSVGQGPVSGYTF
TRBV6-5	TRBJ1-1	NA	14	NA	TGTGCCAGCAGTTCACCAGGGTTGAACACTGAAGCTTTCTTT	CASSSPGLNTEAFF
TRBV7-9	TRBJ1-2	NA	13	NA	TGTGCCAGCAGCCCCCGGGACATAGGCGGCTACACCTTC	CASSPRDIGGYTF
TRBV7-8	TRBJ2-1	NA	12	NA	TGTGCCAGCAGCAGCACCTACAATGAGCAGTTCTTC	CASSSTYNEQFF
TRBV5-1	TRBJ1-1	TRBD1	14	NA	TGCGCCAGCAGCTTTGAGGGGGCGCTTACTGAAGCTTTCTTT	CASSFEGALTEAFF
TRBV5-1	TRBJ2-7	NA	14	NA	TGCGCCAGCAGCTTGGTGGGTTCGGAGTACGAGCAGTACTTC	CASSLVGSEYEQYF
TRBV7-9	TRBJ2-7	TRBD2	16	few	TGTGCCAGCAGCTTAAGGACTAGCGGGAGGCATTACGAGCAGTACTTC	CASSLRTSGRHYEQYF
TRBV6-5	TRBJ2-5	TRBD2	14	NA	TGTGCCAGCAGGGGGACTAGAGGCCAAGAGACCCAGTACTTC	CASRGTRGQETQYF
TRBV7-2	TRBJ1-4	NA	15	NA	TGTGCCAGCAGCCCGGACCCCGGGAGGTTAGAAAAACTGTTTTTT	CASSPDPGRLEKLFF
TRBV18	TRBJ1-1	NA	13	NA	TGTGCCAGCTCACCAAGAGGGAACACTGAAGCTTTCTTT	CASSPRGNTEAFF
TRBV9	TRBJ1-5	NA	15	once	TGTGCCAGCAGCGGCGGCTCGGGGGGCAATCAGCCCCAGCATTTT	CASSGGSGGNQPQHF
TRBV5-6	TRBJ2-3	NA	14	NA	TGTGCCAGCAGCTTCGGCCAGGGGACAGATACGCAGTATTTT	CASSFGQGTDTQYF
TRBV28	TRBJ1-5	TRBD1	16	few	TGTGCCAGCAGTTTATTTCCGACAGGGGGCAATCAGCCCCAGCATTTT	CASSLFPTGGNQPQHF
TRBV27	TRBJ2-7	TRBD2	14	NA	TGTGCCAGCAGTTTACGGGAGGGAGAGTACGAGCAGTACTTC	CASSLREGEYEQYF
TRBV5-1	TRBJ2-3	TRBD2	16	NA	TGCGCCAGCAGCCCCGAGGGACTAGCGGGGGTGGGTACGCAGTATTTT	CASSPEGLAGVGTQYF
TRBV13	TRBJ2-2	TRBD2	19	NA	TGTGCCAGCAGCCCAACGGGCGATCTGGGACTAGCGCCCACCGGGGAGCTGTTTTTT	CASSPTGDLGLAPTGELFF
TRBV4-1	TRBJ1-1	NA	13	NA	TGCGCCAGCAGCCGGGGCGGGGATACTGAAGCTTTCTTT	CASSRGGDTEAFF
TRBV5-1	TRBJ1-2	TRBD1	14	once	TGCGCCAGCAGCTCACCAGGACAGGCCCGTGGACGCACCTTC	CASSSPGQARGRTF
TRBV9	TRBJ2-7	NA	14	NA	TGTGCCAGCAGCCCCAGACTAGGACCCTACGAGCAGTACTTC	CASSPRLGPYEQYF
TRBV5-1	TRBJ1-2	TRBD1	14	NA	TGCGCCAGCAGCTTGGATATAGGGGGCGATGGCTACACCTTC	CASSLDIGGDGYTF
TRBV7-9	TRBJ1-5	NA	17	NA	TGTGCCAGCAGCTTCGAAGGGGGTCAGGGAAGCAATCAGCCCCAGCATTTT	CASSFEGGQGSNQPQHF
TRBV6-5	TRBJ1-5	NA	15	NA	TGTGCCAGCAGCTCGGGTGGTGCCAGCAATCAGCCCCAGCATTTT	CASSSGGASNQPQHF
TRBV7-8	TRBJ2-3	TRBD2	18	NA	TGTGCCAGCAGCTTAGTGGGACTAGCGGGGCGGGTTGCAGATACGCAGTATTTT	CASSLVGLAGRVADTQYF
TRBV6-6	TRBJ2-1	NA	15	NA	TGTGCCAGCAGTTACACGGGGACTTCCTACAATGAGCAGTTCTTC	CASSYTGTSYNEQFF
TRBV7-2	TRBJ1-2	NA	12	once	TGTGCCAGCAGCACACAGGGTAGCGGCTACACCTTC	CASSTQGSGYTF
TRBV5-5	TRBJ2-7	NA	14	NA	TGTGCCAGCAGCTTGACAGGGACGACCTACGAGCAGTACTTC	CASSLTGTTYEQYF
TRBV7-9	TRBJ2-2	TRBD2	15	NA	TGTGCCAGCAGCTATGCTAGCGGGACCACCGGGGAGCTGTTTTTT	CASSYASGTTGELFF
TRBV11-3	TRBJ2-2	NA	14	NA	TGTGCCAGCAGGTCCAAAACGAACACCGGGGAGCTGTTTTTT	CASRSKTNTGELFF
TRBV18	TRBJ2-5	NA	12	NA	TGTGCCAGCCGGCCCCCAGGAGAGACCCAGTACTTC	CASRPPGETQYF
TRBV18	TRBJ2-6	NA	18	NA	TGTGCCAGCTCAACCCGACTCGCCAGGGGCCCCGGGGCCAACGTCCTGACTTTC	CASSTRLARGPGANVLTF
TRBV30	TRBJ1-5	TRBD1	18	NA	TGTGCCTGGAGTGTGCGAGGGGGCGACTTGTATAGCAATCAGCCCCAGCATTTT	CAWSVRGGDLYSNQPQHF
TRBV30	TRBJ2-7	TRBD2	13	few	TGTGCCTGGAAACTAGCGGGAGTTTCCGAGCAGTACTTC	CAWKLAGVSEQYF
TRBV19	TRBJ2-1	TRBD2	16	NA	TGTGCCAGTAGTATAGGGGCGGGAGGGGTTCTAAATGAGCAGTTCTTC	CASSIGAGGVLNEQFF
TRBV12-3/TRBV12-4	TRBJ1-1	NA	12	NA	TGTGCCAGCAGTTTAGGGTCGGGTGGAGCTTTCTTT	CASSLGSGGAFF